The next 18 T cell receptor beta chains were all read from a single sample in a study of sequential checkpoint blockade in melanoma. Clones were read by immunoSEQ multiplex PCR, and TCRdb kept only the in-frame ones, dropping some. This sample has several thousand clones; about a quarter occur once, and the top ten carry about 8.1%. Indicated treatment: randomized to nivolumab then ipilimumab (arm A) or the reverse (arm B). The source material was tumor tissue (inferred from file names), sampled from a patient given nivolumab and ipilimumab in sequence. All receptors come from a human donor with melanoma.

The chain is built from TRBV25-1 and TRBJ1-2; D gene uncertain. V lost 6 bases to trimming and J lost 3 bases, with 11 bases between them. Germline V gives CDR1 MGHDK, CDR2 SYGVNS. The CDR3 loop spans 13 amino acids. As DNA, the CDR3 is TGTGCCAGCAGGGACCAGCGCCACTATGGCTACACCTTC. Residues: CASRDQRHYGYTF.

V is TRBV30 and J is TRBJ1-6, with 7 bases that match TRBD1. The CDR3 has 14 residues. The trim removed 4 bases at V and 7 bases at J, leaving 7 bases unmatched. Looked up from germline, CDR1 is GTSNPN and CDR2 is SVGIG (reference sequence). The CDR3 nucleotides are TGTGCCTGGATGGGGGGGACAGAAAATTCACCCCTCCACTTT. Protein: CAWMGGTENSPLHF.

V usage is TRBV28 and J usage is TRBJ1-5; D ambiguous. This CDR3 has 14 residues. The V gene's germline CDR1 is MDHEN and CDR2 SYDVKM. V dropped 2 bases and J dropped 6 bases, with 11 bases sitting between them. CDR3 residues: CASSLNWGTQPQHF. Written as DNA, the CDR3 is TGTGCCAGCAGTTTAAACTGGGGAACTCAGCCCCAGCATTTT.

This clone has a count of ten or more. This chain uses TRBV11-3 with TRBJ2-7, with D hard to call. Trimming cost V 8 bases and J 2 bases, with 16 bases left between them. This CDR3 has 14 residues. Germline V lookup: CDR1 SGHNT, CDR2 YENEEA. DNA for the CDR3: TGTGCCAGCTCCTCCGACGGCCAGGCCTACGAGCAGTACTTC. It specifies CASSSDGQAYEQYF.

The sample holds many counts of this clone. The chain employs TRBV2 and TRBJ2-1, with TRBD2 matching over 11 bases. Germline V gene data show CDR1 as SNHLY and CDR2 as FYNNEI. The CDR3 has 17 residues. V shed 8 bases and J 4 bases; nucleotides not matched to a gene: 13. CDR3 amino acids: CASPGSFPSGGYNEQFF. CDR3 sequence (DNA): TGTGCCAGCCCCGGGTCATTCCCTAGCGGGGGGTACAATGAGCAGTTCTTC.

The chain joins TRBV6-8 to TRBJ2-1; TRBD2 matches at 8 bases. Germline assignment: CDR1 MNHGY and CDR2 SAAAGT. This CDR3 has 15 amino acids. V dropped 2 bases and J dropped 6; count of bases not matched to a gene: 6. CDR3 protein: CASSYRGLAGNEQFF. Written as DNA, the CDR3 is TGTGCCAGCAGTTACCGCGGACTAGCAGGCAATGAGCAGTTCTTC.

In its sample, this clone ranks as medium-sized. This chain connects TRBV11-3 to TRBJ1-2; possibly TRBD1 for D (5 bases). The CDR3 length is 15 residues. Per the germline V gene, CDR1 is SGHNT and CDR2 is YENEEA. V gave up 2 bases and J gave up 4 bases, with 14 bases separating them. Here the CDR3 reads CASSLRGRAAYGYTF. DNA of the CDR3: TGTGCCAGCAGCTTAAGGGGACGGGCCGCCTATGGCTACACCTTC.

The sample holds a few counts of this clone. The V call is TRBV9, the J call TRBJ1-2; no clear D. V was shortened by 0 bases and J by 2 bases, with 5 bases between the two germline ends. The CDR3 runs 13 residues. Germline V lookup: CDR1 SGDLS, CDR2 YYNGEE. The CDR3 DNA follows: TGTGCCAGCAGCGTAGGACAAAACTATGGCTACACCTTC. Translating it yields CASSVGQNYGYTF.

The CDR3 DNA reads as TGTGCCAGCAGCTGGACCGGGACAGGAAACAATGAGCAGTTCTTC. Translating it yields CASSWTGTGNNEQFF. This rearrangement joins TRBV11-3 to TRBJ2-1, with 8 bases identical to TRBD1. The CDR3 loop spans 15 amino acids. J was trimmed by 5 bases and V by 4 bases; bases with no gene match: 7. Germline V gene data show CDR1 as SGHNT and CDR2 as YENEEA.

V usage is TRBV6-8 and J usage is TRBJ1-3; D is unresolved. CDR1 MNHGY and CDR2 SAAAGT come from the germline V gene. The CDR3 extends over 13 amino acids. The V and J ends lost 3 bases and 1 base respectively, with 4 bases between them. The CDR3: CASSYQSGNTIYF. CDR3 DNA: TGTGCCAGCAGTTATCAATCTGGAAACACCATATATTTT.

The rearrangement uses TRBV11-3 and TRBJ2-3; D uncertain. V was shortened by 2 bases and J by 0 bases, with 6 bases between the two germline ends. The CDR3 is made up of 14 amino acids. In germline, CDR1 is SGHNT, CDR2 YENEEA. The CDR3 nucleotides read TGTGCCAGCAGCTTACGAATTAGCACAGATACGCAGTATTTT. Amino acid sequence: CASSLRISTDTQYF.

This clone showed up just a few times. The chain recombines TRBV29-1 with TRBJ2-7, with 10 bases aligning to TRBD1. Germline CDR1 and CDR2: SQVTM and ANQGSEA. CDR3 length: 15 residues. The V segment lost 2 bases and the J segment 4 bases; nucleotides outside the gene matches: 8. In nucleotides, the CDR3 is TGCAGCGTTGAACGCCGGGACAGGGGAACGTACGAGCAGTACTTC. Residues: CSVERRDRGTYEQYF.

This sequence joins TRBV18 and TRBJ2-7, with 10 bases matching TRBD2. The V segment lost 3 bases and the J segment 5 bases; nucleotides outside the gene matches: 7. The CDR3 covers 15 residues. Germline assignment: CDR1 KGHSH and CDR2 LQKENI. DNA for the CDR3: TGTGCCAGCTCACCCTTTACTAGCGGGAACCACGAGCAGTACTTC. This sequence encodes CASSPFTSGNHEQYF. Full variable domain (outside the CDR3, taken from reference TRBV18 and TRBJ2-7): NAGVMQNPRHLVRRRGQEARLRCSPMKGHSHVYWYRQLPEEGLKFMVYLQKENIIDESGMPKERFSAEFPKEGPSILRIQQVVRGDSAAYFCASSPFTSGNHEQYFGPGTRLTVT.

This rearrangement joins TRBV5-1 to TRBJ2-6, with D uncertain. Germline-derived CDR1 and CDR2 are SGHRS and YFSETQ. V lost 0 bases and J lost 0, with 7 bases in between. The CDR3 runs 16 residues. The CDR3 nucleotides are TGCGCCAGCAGCTTGGTCCCCTCCTCTGGGGCCAACGTCCTGACTTTC. Amino acids: CASSLVPSSGANVLTF. Full variable domain (missing parts from reference TRBV5-1 and TRBJ2-6): KAGVTQTPRYLIKTRGQQVTLSCSPISGHRSVSWYQQTPGQGLQFLFEYFSETQRNKGNFPGRFSGRQFSNSRSEMNVSTLELGDSALYLCASSLVPSSGANVLTFGAGSRLTVL.

The rearrangement links TRBV28 to TRBJ2-7, with 7 bases that match TRBD1. The CDR3 runs 15 residues. The trim removed 7 bases at V and 7 bases at J, leaving 16 bases unmatched. CDR1 and CDR2 from the germline V gene are MDHEN and SYDVKM. CDR3 nucleotides: TGTGCCAGCACCAATCCCCGGGACAGCCACCGGGAGCAGTACTTC. It is translated as CASTNPRDSHREQYF.

This chain joins TRBV5-1 and TRBJ2-1; TRBD2 matches at 7 bases. The ends lost 0 bases at V and 2 bases at J; junction bases unmatched: 2. CDR3 length equals 15 residues. Germline lookup yields CDR1 SGHRS and CDR2 YFSETQ. CDR3 nucleotides: TGCGCCAGCAGCTTGGCCAGCGGGACCTACAATGAGCAGTTCTTC. Translation: CASSLASGTYNEQFF.

In its sample, this clone was seen a few times. This sequence joins TRBV11-3 and TRBJ2-5, with 8 bases identical to TRBD2. The CDR3 runs 14 residues. Per germline, CDR1 SGHNT and CDR2 YENEEA. V was pared by 5 bases and J by 5 bases, with 7 bases of the junction left unmatched. Written as DNA, the CDR3 is TGTGCCAGCAGCCTCGGGGGGGAAGTCGAGACCCAGTACTTC. Residues: CASSLGGEVETQYF.

Only one count was recorded for this clone. J is TRBJ1-1 and V is TRBV18; D uncertain. The CDR3 consists of 14 residues. Germline loops: CDR1 KGHSH, CDR2 LQKENI. Trimming cost V 2 bases and J 0 bases, with 7 bases left between them. The CDR3 sequence is CASSPTDLNTEAFF. The CDR3 DNA is TGTGCCAGCTCACCAACCGACTTGAACACTGAAGCTTTCTTT.